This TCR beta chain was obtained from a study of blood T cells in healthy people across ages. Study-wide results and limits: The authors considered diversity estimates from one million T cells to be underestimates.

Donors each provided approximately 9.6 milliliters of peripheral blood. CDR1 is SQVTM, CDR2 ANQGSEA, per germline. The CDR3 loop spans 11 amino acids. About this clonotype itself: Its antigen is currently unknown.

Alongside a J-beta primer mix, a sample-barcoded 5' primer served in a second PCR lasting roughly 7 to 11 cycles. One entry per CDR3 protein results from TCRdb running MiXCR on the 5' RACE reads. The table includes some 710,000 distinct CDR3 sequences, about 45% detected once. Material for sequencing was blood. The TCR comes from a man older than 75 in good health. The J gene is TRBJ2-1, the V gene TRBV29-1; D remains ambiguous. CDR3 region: CSTKKAHEQFF. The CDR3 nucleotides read TGCAGTACGAAGAAAGCCCATGAGCAGTTCTTC.